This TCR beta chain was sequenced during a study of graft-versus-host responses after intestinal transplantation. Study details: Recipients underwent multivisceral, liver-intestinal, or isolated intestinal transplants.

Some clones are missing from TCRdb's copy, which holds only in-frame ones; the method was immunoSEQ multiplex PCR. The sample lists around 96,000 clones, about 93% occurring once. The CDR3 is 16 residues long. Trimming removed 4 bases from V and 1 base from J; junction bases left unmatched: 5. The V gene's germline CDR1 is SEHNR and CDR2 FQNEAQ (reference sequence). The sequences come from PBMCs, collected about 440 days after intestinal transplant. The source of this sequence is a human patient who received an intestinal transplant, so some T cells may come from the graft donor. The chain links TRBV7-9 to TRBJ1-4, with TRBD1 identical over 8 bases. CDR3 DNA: TGTGCCAGCAGCTCCGACAGGGGCAGAACTAATGAAAAACTGTTTTTT. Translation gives CASSSDRGRTNEKLFF. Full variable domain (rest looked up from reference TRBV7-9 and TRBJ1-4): DTGVSQNPRHKITKRGQNVTFRCDPISEHNRLYWYRQTLGQGPEFLTYFQNEAQLEKSRLLSDRFSAERPKGSFSTLEIQRTEQGDSAMYLCASSSDRGRTNEKLFFGSGTQLSVL.